This TCR beta chain was sequenced in a study of OX40 agonist ivuxolimab in advanced cancers. Overall study results and limits: Fewer expanded clones were found on average in CD4+ than in CD8+ T cells.

Clones were read by immunoSEQ multiplex PCR, and TCRdb kept only the in-frame ones, dropping some. Among roughly 61,000 clones listed, about 88% were seen once. This clone was detected a few times. Its antigen is unknown. This CDR3 has 15 residues. Germline V gene data show CDR1 as MNHNS and CDR2 as SASEGT. The V and J ends lost 2 bases and 4 bases, in that order; junction bases with no gene match: 4. This chain connects TRBV6-1 to TRBJ2-7, with 11 nucleotides matching TRBD1. This sequence originates from an adult with an advanced solid tumor such as melanoma, head and neck, liver or kidney cancer. The source was CD4+ or CD8+ T cells sorted from blood, collected in a trial of the OX40 agonist ivuxolimab. Written as DNA, the CDR3 is TGTGCCAGCAGTGAACGGGACAGGGGGAGATACGAGCAGTACTTC. Amino acids: CASSERDRGRYEQYF.